The 4 T cell receptor beta chains below come from one sample, sequenced in a study of T cells in Graves' hyperthyroidism and ophthalmopathy (dated by TCRdb to between 2017 and 2020). Receptors were amplified or captured by multiplex PCR. The instrument given in TCRdb is Illumina HiSeq 2000. The TCR beta CDR3 regions were amplified from the RNA transcripts. A first-round RT-PCR of the TCR CDR3 used the HTBI primer set with the Qiagen OneStep RT-PCR kit. TCRdb's own reprocessing of the public reads used fastp at Q25 and MiXCR and kept productive beta chains. CDR3 protein sequences are deduplicated, and each keeps its most common genes and DNA. This sample has 450,000 to 650,000 distinct CDR3 sequences in its table, and 13% to 15% of those were observed once. Around 7% of the sample is held by the ten biggest clonotypes. Material for sequencing was blood. These receptor sequences come from a woman younger than 30 with Graves' ophthalmopathy.

The chain recombines TRBV19 with TRBJ2-1, with D hard to call. CDR1 LNHDA and CDR2 SQIVND come from the germline V gene (reference sequence). The CDR3 covers 15 residues. V lost 5 bases and J 0 bases, leaving 11 bases between the germline ends. The CDR3, as DNA: TGTGCCAGTAGTGAGCCCTCCCACTCCTACAATGAGCAGTTCTTC. Translation: CASSEPSHSYNEQFF.

There are a few counts of this clonotype. The chain combines TRBV4-3 with TRBJ1-1; D not certain. Germline values: CDR1 LGHNA, CDR2 YSLEER. Deletions cut 3 bases from V and 0 bases from J, with 11 bases between. This CDR3 is 15 amino acids long. The CDR3 DNA reads as TGCGCCAGCAGCCAGAAGGGCAGTTTGAACACTGAAGCTTTCTTT. Protein: CASSQKGSLNTEAFF.

The chain uses TRBV2 and TRBJ2-7, with a tentative D call TRBD1 (6 bases). Per the germline V gene, CDR1 is SNHLY and CDR2 is FYNNEI. Deletions cut 8 bases from V and 0 bases from J, with 14 bases between. This CDR3 has 14 residues. CDR3 in DNA: TGTGCCAGCCCCCGGACAGCAAACTCCTACGAGCAGTACTTC. Its protein is CASPRTANSYEQYF. Variable domain in full (rest from reference TRBV2 and TRBJ2-7): EPEVTQTPSHQVTQMGQEVILRCVPISNHLYFYWYRQILGQKVEFLVSFYNNEISEKSEIFDDQFSVERPDGSNFTLKIRSTKLEDSAMYFCASPRTANSYEQYFGPGTRLTVT.

This clonotype was counted between two and nine times. CDR3 bases: TGTGCCAGCACTACAGGAGTTGGCTACACCTTC. Its protein is CASTTGVGYTF. The V call is TRBV28, the J call TRBJ1-2; TRBD1 is a possible D gene (5 bases). Trimming stripped 7 bases from V and 7 bases from J, with 10 bases between. This CDR3 is built from 11 residues. Germline V gene sequence: CDR1 MDHEN, CDR2 SYDVKM.